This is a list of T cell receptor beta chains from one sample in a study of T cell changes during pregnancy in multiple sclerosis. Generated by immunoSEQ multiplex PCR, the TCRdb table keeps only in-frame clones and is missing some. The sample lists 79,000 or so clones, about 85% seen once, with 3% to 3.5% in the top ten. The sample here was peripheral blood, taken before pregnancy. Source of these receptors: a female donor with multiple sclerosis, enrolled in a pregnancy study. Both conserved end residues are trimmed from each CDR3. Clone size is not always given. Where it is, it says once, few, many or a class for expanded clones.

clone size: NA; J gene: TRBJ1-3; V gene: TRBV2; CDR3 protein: ASSTTQSRASGNTIY
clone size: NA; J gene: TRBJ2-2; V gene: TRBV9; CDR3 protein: ASSVGGLAGAPSGELF
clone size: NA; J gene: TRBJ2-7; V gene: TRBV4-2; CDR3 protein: ASSPGQGGMNEQY
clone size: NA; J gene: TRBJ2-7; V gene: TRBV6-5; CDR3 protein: ASSYGGNEQY
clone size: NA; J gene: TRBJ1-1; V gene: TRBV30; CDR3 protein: ARGQRLSTEAF
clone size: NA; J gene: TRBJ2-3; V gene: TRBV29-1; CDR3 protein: SVTHSSGDTQY
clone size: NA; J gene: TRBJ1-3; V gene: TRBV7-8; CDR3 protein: ASSSGQSSGNTIY
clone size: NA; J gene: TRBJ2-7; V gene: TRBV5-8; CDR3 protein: ASSFQGYEQY
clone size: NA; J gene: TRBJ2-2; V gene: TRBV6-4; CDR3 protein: ASKSVNTGELF
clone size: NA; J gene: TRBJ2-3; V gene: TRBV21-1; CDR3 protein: ASSKDTTDTQY
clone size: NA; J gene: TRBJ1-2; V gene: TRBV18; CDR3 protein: ASSPPTGGSYGYT
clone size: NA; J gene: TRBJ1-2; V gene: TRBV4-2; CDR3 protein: ASSQVSAGDYGYT
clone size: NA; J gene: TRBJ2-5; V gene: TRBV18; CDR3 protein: ASSPGVWRGIKETQY
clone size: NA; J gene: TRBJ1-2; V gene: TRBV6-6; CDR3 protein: ASSPGTGYGYT
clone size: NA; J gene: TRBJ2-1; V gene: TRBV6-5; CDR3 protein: ASRSSYNEQF
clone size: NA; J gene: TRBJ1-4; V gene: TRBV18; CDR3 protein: ASSVYGDSYNEKLF
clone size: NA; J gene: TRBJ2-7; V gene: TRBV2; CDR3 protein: ASGRDSHYEQY
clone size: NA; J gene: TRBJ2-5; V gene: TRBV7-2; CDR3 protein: ASSLAAQGKETQY
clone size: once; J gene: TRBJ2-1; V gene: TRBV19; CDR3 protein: ASSTTGTGRNEQF
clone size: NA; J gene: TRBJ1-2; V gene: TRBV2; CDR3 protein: ASSEDSLYGYT
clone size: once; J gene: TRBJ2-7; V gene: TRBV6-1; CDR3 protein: ATQEWATFYEQY
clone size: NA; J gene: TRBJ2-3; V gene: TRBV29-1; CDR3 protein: SVETSGTDTQY
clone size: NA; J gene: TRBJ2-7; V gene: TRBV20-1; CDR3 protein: SASPNSEQY
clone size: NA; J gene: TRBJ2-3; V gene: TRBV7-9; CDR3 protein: ASSPGLADTDTQY
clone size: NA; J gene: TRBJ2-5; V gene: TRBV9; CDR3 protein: ASSASGGQETQY
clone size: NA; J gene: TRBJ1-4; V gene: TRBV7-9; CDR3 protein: ASSSWTATNEKLF
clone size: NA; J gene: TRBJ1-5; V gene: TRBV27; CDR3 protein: ASSLGGPPLNQPQH
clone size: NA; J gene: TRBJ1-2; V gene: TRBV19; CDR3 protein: ASNGGDRTLPPNYGYT
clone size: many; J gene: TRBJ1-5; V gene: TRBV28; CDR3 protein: ASSAGHSNQPQH
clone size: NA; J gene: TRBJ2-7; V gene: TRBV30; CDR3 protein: AWQTDRPSLKQY
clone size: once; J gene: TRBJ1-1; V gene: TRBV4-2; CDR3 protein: ASSQMQGGGTEAF
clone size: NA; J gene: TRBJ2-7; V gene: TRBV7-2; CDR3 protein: ASSLSTMAFYEQY
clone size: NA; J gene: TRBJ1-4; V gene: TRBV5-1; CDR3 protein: ASSLEVGGADEKLF
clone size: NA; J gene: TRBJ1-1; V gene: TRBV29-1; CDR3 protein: SVPGWDTEAF
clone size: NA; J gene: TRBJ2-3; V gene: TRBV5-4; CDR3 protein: ASSLTDTQY
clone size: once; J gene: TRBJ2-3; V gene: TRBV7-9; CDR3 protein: ASSPSGVSTDTQY
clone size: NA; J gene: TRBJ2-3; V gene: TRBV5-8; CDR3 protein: ASSLGPRGTSTDTQY
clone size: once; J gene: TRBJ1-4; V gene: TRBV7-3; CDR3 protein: ASSLTGRGGLNEKLF
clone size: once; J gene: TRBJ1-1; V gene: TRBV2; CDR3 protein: ASKETGRGNEAF
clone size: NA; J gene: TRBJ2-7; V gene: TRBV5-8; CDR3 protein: ASSLGLAGVYEQY
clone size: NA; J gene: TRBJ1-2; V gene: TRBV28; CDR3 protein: ASSPWGPTASANYGYT
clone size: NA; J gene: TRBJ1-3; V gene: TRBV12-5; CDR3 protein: ASGLRGGAGNTIY
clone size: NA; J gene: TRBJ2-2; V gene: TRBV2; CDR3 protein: ASSETDTGELF
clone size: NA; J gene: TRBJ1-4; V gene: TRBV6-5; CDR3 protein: ASSFGQGNEKLF
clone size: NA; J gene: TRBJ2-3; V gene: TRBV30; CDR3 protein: AASRGAMTDTQY